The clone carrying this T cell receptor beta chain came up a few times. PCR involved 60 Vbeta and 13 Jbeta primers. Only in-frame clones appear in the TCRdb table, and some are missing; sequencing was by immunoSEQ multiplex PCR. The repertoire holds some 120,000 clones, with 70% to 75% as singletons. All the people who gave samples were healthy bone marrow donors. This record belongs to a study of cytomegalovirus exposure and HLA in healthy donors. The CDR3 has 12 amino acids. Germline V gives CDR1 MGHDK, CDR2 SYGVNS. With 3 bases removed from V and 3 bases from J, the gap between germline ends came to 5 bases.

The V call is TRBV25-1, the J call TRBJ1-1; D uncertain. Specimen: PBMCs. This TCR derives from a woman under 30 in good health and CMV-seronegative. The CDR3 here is CASSERHTEAFF. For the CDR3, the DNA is TGTGCCAGCAGTGAGAGGCACACTGAAGCTTTCTTT.